Following are 28 T cell receptor beta chains from one sample sequenced in a study of T cells in narcolepsy. Only in-frame clones appear in the TCRdb table, and some are missing; sequencing was by immunoSEQ multiplex PCR. This table holds tens of thousands of clones, about 85% found once. Sequenced material: CD45RA- memory CD4+ T cells from PBMCs. The receptors were gathered from a human donor with narcolepsy.

The J gene is TRBJ2-4, the V gene TRBV28; TRBD2 matches 8 bases. Germline V gene lookup returns CDR1 MDHEN and CDR2 SYDVKM. V was pared by 6 bases and J by 7 bases, with 11 bases of the junction left unmatched. The CDR3 is 15 residues long. For the CDR3, the DNA is TGTGCCAGCAGCAATAGCGGGGTCGCGGGGAACATTCAGTACTTC. Translating gives CASSNSGVAGNIQYF. Together with reference TRBV28 and TRBJ2-4, the CDR3 gives the full variable domain: DVKVTQSSRYLVKRTGEKVFLECVQDMDHENMFWYRQDPGLGLRLIYFSYDVKMKEKGDIPEGYSVSREKKERFSLILESASTNQTSMYLCASSNSGVAGNIQYFGAGTRLSVL.

The count of this clone is one. The chain employs TRBV9 and TRBJ2-7; 7 bases are shared with TRBD1. Per germline, CDR1 SGDLS and CDR2 YYNGEE. The junction had 2 bases not matched to a gene; V was cut back by 0 bases and J by 2 bases. The CDR3 runs 14 residues. The CDR3 spells CASSVAGQPYEQYF. The CDR3 region has the DNA TGTGCCAGCAGCGTAGCGGGACAGCCCTACGAGCAGTACTTC.

This clone was recorded a few times. The genes are TRBV6-5 and TRBJ1-1, with TRBD1 matching 7 bases. The CDR3 has 14 amino acids. The J segment lost 0 bases and the V segment lost 4 bases, leaving 2 bases of the junction unmatched. Germline V gives CDR1 MNHEY, CDR2 SVGAGI. The CDR3 loop is CASSFGQVNTEAFF. DNA of the CDR3: TGTGCCAGCAGTTTTGGACAGGTGAACACTGAAGCTTTCTTT.

The chain has TRBV5-6 and TRBJ2-5; D is possibly TRBD2 (6 bases). Deletions cut 4 bases from V and 2 bases from J, with 15 bases between. The CDR3 spans 15 residues. CDR1 SGHDT and CDR2 YYEEEE come from the germline V gene. The CDR3 loop reads CASSLPGRGQETQYF. CDR3 nucleotides: TGTGCCAGCAGCCTACCGGGACGGGGGCAAGAGACCCAGTACTTC.

V gene TRBV6-5 combines with J gene TRBJ2-3; D is unresolved. Trimming left V 5 bases short and J 2 bases short, with 2 bases between. This CDR3 has 11 amino acids. Germline loops: CDR1 MNHEY, CDR2 SVGAGI. CDR3 sequence: CASSVTDTQYF. As DNA, the CDR3 is TGTGCCAGCAGTGTCACAGATACGCAGTATTTT.

The chain is built from TRBV25-1 and TRBJ2-1; possible D gene TRBD1, 5 bases. Germline CDR1 and CDR2: MGHDK and SYGVNS. V shed 5 bases and J shed 8 bases, with 10 bases lying between them. The CDR3 is 12 residues long. This chain's CDR3 is CASSRQGHEQFF. CDR3 bases: TGTGCCAGCAGTCGGCAGGGTCATGAGCAGTTCTTC.

This clone was observed a few times. The same CDR3 can be traced to other DNA sequences in this sample. The chain combines TRBV6-1 with TRBJ1-3; weak D call: TRBD1 (6 bases). Germline CDR1 reads MNHNS; CDR2 reads SASEGT. CDR3 length: 15 residues. Trimming removed 7 bases from V and 5 bases from J, with 18 bases in between. Here the CDR3 DNA reads TGTGCCAGCATAACCGACATGGGGGCTAGAAACACCATATATTTT. It codes for CASITDMGARNTIYF.

The chain couples TRBV30 to TRBJ2-7; 8 positions agree with TRBD2. This CDR3 has 14 residues. V was clipped by 0 bases and J by 6 bases; unmatched bases: 7. CDR1 and CDR2 (germline): GTSNPN, SVGIG (reference sequence). The CDR3 is CAWSVPKRGIEQYF. CDR3 bases: TGTGCCTGGAGTGTACCAAAGCGGGGGATCGAGCAGTACTTC.

V usage is TRBV29-1 and J usage is TRBJ2-5, with 9 bases fitting TRBD2. The germline gives CDR1 SQVTM, CDR2 ANQGSEA. The CDR3 totals 15 residues. With 6 bases clipped from V and 1 base from J, the junction kept 9 bases outside the gene matches. In nucleotides, the CDR3 is TGCAGCGTCGAGCGGGGTAGCGGGAGCCAAGAGACCCAGTACTTC. It yields the protein CSVERGSGSQETQYF.

The V and J genes are TRBV7-2 and TRBJ2-6; D possibly matches TRBD1 or TRBD2 (7 bases each). With 5 bases removed from V and 0 bases from J, the gap between germline ends came to 14 bases. The CDR3 spans 17 residues. Germline-derived CDR1 and CDR2 are SGHTA and FQGNSA. The CDR3 here is CASSPRGGPSGANVLTF. Written as DNA, the CDR3 is TGTGCCAGCAGCCCCAGGGGGGGGCCCTCTGGGGCCAACGTCCTGACTTTC.

The chain uses TRBV7-8 and TRBJ2-7; D perhaps matches TRBD1 (6 bases). Germline-derived CDR1 and CDR2 are SGHVS and FQNEAQ. This CDR3 has 14 amino acids. The ends were cut back, 5 bases at V and 4 bases at J, with 15 bases in the middle. The CDR3 DNA sequence: TGTGCCAGCAGCCTAGGACAGAACTATTACGAGCAGTACTTC. It encodes CASSLGQNYYEQYF.

The chain couples TRBV5-5 to TRBJ1-2, with a tentative D call TRBD1 (5 bases). V was cut by 4 bases and J by 7 bases, with 17 bases left in between. Per the germline V gene, CDR1 is SGHKS and CDR2 is YYEKEE (reference sequence). The CDR3 covers 14 residues. CDR3 amino acids: CASSQLPGQGGYTF. In DNA, the CDR3 is TGTGCCAGCAGCCAACTTCCAGGACAAGGTGGCTACACCTTC.

CDR3 bases: TGTGCCAGCAGCTTGTTGGATACGCAGTATTTT. This sequence encodes CASSLLDTQYF. The chain couples TRBV5-8 to TRBJ2-3; D ambiguous. CDR1 and CDR2 from the germline V gene are SGHTS and YDEGEE. Trimming left V 1 base short and J 6 bases short, with 3 bases between. The length of the CDR3 is 11 residues.

CDR3 sequence: CASSLQVLSADTQYF. CDR3 nucleotides: TGTGCCAGCAGCTTGCAGGTATTATCGGCAGATACGCAGTATTTT. V and J are TRBV5-8 and TRBJ2-3; D gene ambiguous. The V gene's germline CDR1 is SGHTS and CDR2 YDEGEE. The CDR3 runs to 15 residues. With 1 base removed from V and 4 bases from J, the gap between germline ends came to 13 bases.

The genes are TRBV30 and TRBJ1-5; no clear D gene. V was cut by 0 bases and J by 6 bases, with 6 bases left in between. This CDR3 region has 12 residues. From germline, CDR1 is GTSNPN and CDR2 SVGIG (reference sequence). The CDR3 loop reads CAWSVVGQPQHF. The DNA for the CDR3 is TGTGCCTGGAGTGTAGTCGGTCAGCCCCAGCATTTT. The whole variable domain, remainder taken from reference TRBV30 and TRBJ1-5, is SQTIHQWPATLVQPVGSPLSLECTVEGTSNPNLYWYRQAAGRGLQLLFYSVGIGQISSEVPQNLSASRPQDRQFILSSKKLLLSDSGFYLCAWSVVGQPQHFGDGTRLSIL.

The DNA of the CDR3 is TGTGCCAGCAGCTTGGAAGGAGTTAGCTACGAGCAGTACTTC. Translated, it gives CASSLEGVSYEQYF. The chain has TRBV7-6 and TRBJ2-7; D is unclear. The ends were cut back, 3 bases at V and 3 bases at J, with 12 bases in the middle. The germline V gene encodes CDR1 SGHVS and CDR2 FNYEAQ. This CDR3 has 14 amino acids.

The rearrangement links TRBV4-2 to TRBJ2-2; D is perhaps TRBD2 (5 bases). V was clipped by 4 bases and J by 1 base, with 13 bases between them. The CDR3 spans 16 residues. From germline, CDR1 is LGHNA and CDR2 YNFKEQ. CDR3 loop: CASSPVGVGNTGELFF. The CDR3 DNA is TGTGCCAGCAGCCCCGTCGGGGTCGGGAACACCGGGGAGCTGTTTTTT.

The rearrangement joins TRBV19 to TRBJ2-2; 9 bases map to TRBD1. This CDR3 has 16 amino acids. In germline, CDR1 is LNHDA, CDR2 SQIVND (reference sequence). V was clipped by 4 bases and J by 4 bases; unmatched bases: 7. In DNA form, the CDR3 reads TGTGCCAGTAGTAACCGTGTGACAGGGGGCACCGGGGAGCTGTTTTTT. Its protein product is CASSNRVTGGTGELFF. The entire variable domain, with the rest obtained from reference TRBV19 and TRBJ2-2, is as follows: DGGITQSPKYLFRKEGQNVTLSCEQNLNHDAMYWYRQDPGQGLRLIYYSQIVNDFQKGDIAEGYSVSREKKESFPLTVTSAQKNPTAFYLCASSNRVTGGTGELFFGEGSRLTVL.

DNA of the CDR3: TGTGCCAGCAGCCAAGATTTCGGCCATCGCGGAATAAGGGGGAAAGAGCAGTACTTC. It encodes CASSQDFGHRGIRGKEQYF. This rearrangement joins TRBV4-2 to TRBJ2-7; weak D call: TRBD1 (6 bases). Germline V gene lookup returns CDR1 LGHNA and CDR2 YNFKEQ. CDR3 length equals 19 residues. V lost 0 bases and J 7 bases, leaving 28 bases between the germline ends.

On this clone: A read error may produce the germline difference seen at one junction end. The V gene is TRBV6-8, the J gene TRBJ2-7; D is undetermined. CDR3 length equals 11 residues. Germline CDR1 reads MNHGY; CDR2 reads SAAAGT. The CDR3 is CAGSQTSLQYF. The CDR3 region has the DNA TGTGCCGGCAGTCAGACCTCCTTGCAGTACTTC.

The rearrangement uses TRBV28 and TRBJ1-1; 7 nucleotides match TRBD1. V shed 5 bases and J 7 bases; nucleotides not matched to a gene: 10. Per the germline V gene, CDR1 is MDHEN and CDR2 is SYDVKM. This CDR3 is built from 14 residues. For the CDR3, the DNA is TGTGCCAGCAGTACGACAGGGAAAGGGGGTGAAGCTTTCTTT. Protein sequence: CASSTTGKGGEAFF.

The V gene is TRBV5-1, the J gene TRBJ2-2; 12 positions match TRBD2. Germline CDR1 and CDR2: SGHRS and YFSETQ. The CDR3 spans 18 residues. V lost 2 bases and J lost 0; bases outside the gene matches: 5. The CDR3 loop is CASSLTSGRYANTGELFF. The DNA for the CDR3 is TGCGCCAGCAGCTTAACTAGCGGGAGGTATGCGAACACCGGGGAGCTGTTTTTT.

This chain connects TRBV11-2 to TRBJ2-4, with 8 bases lining up with TRBD1. V trimming: 1 base; J trimming: 2 bases; junction bases outside the gene matches: 7. Germline lookup yields CDR1 SGHAT and CDR2 FQNNGV. This CDR3 has 17 residues. The CDR3 region is CASSLAGQDRTKNIQYF. The CDR3 DNA is TGTGCCAGCAGCTTAGCGGGACAGGATAGGACCAAAAACATTCAGTACTTC.

The genes are TRBV28 and TRBJ1-2, with 7 nucleotides matching TRBD1. Looked up from germline, CDR1 is MDHEN and CDR2 is SYDVKM. V lost 4 bases and J lost 5; bases outside the gene matches: 7. CDR3 length: 14 residues. This CDR3 reads CASSSPPGQYGYTF. The CDR3 nucleotides are TGTGCCAGCAGTTCCCCACCGGGACAGTATGGCTACACCTTC.

This clone appeared once. The J gene is TRBJ2-1, the V gene TRBV14; 7 positions agree with TRBD2. The trim removed 5 bases at V and 15 bases at J, leaving 13 bases unmatched. Germline V gives CDR1 SGHDN, CDR2 FVKESK. CDR3 length: 13 amino acids. The CDR3 region is CASSDIFAGESFF. The CDR3 coding sequence is TGTGCCAGCAGCGATATTTTTGCGGGAGAGTCGTTCTTC.

This clone came up a few times. This chain joins TRBV7-9 and TRBJ2-2; 7 bases line up with TRBD1. V was clipped by 11 bases and J by 0 bases; unmatched bases: 6. The V gene's germline CDR1 is SEHNR and CDR2 FQNEAQ (reference sequence). CDR3 size: 14 residues. The CDR3 coding sequence is TGTGCCCAAGGGGGCGGCCCGAACACCGGGGAGCTGTTTTTT. Its translation is CAQGGGPNTGELFF.

The J gene is TRBJ2-1, the V gene TRBV7-8; 12 nucleotides align to TRBD2. There are 17 residues in the CDR3. Looked up from germline, CDR1 is SGHVS and CDR2 is FQNEAQ. J lost 9 bases, V lost 3 bases, and 12 bases had no gene match. CDR3 region: CASSLYSLAGGPGEQFF. The CDR3 DNA reads TGTGCCAGCAGCTTGTACAGCCTAGCGGGAGGGCCCGGTGAGCAGTTCTTC.

The chain has TRBV11-2 and TRBJ1-5; D is uncertain. The V end lost 3 bases, the J end lost 6 bases, and 9 bases lay between the germline ends. Germline V lookup: CDR1 SGHAT, CDR2 FQNNGV. This CDR3 has 13 residues. In DNA, the CDR3 is TGTGCCAGCAGCTTCGGGGAGAGTCAGCCCCAGCATTTT. It yields the protein CASSFGESQPQHF.